This T cell receptor beta chain emerged from a study of control samples from healthy donors and cancer patients. The CDR3 extends over 12 amino acids. Germline values: CDR1 SGHNT, CDR2 YYREEE (reference sequence). Deletions cut 5 bases from V and 0 bases from J, with 3 bases between. Measured with immunoSEQ multiplex PCR; TCRdb has only the in-frame clones, and not every one. This sample has about 140,000 clones, with 90% to 95% found just once. The chain recombines TRBV5-4 with TRBJ1-3; D not certain. The source material was blood. The receptor was derived from a man between 40 and 49 years old in good health. The CDR3 region has the DNA TGTGCCAGCAGAAACTCTGGAAACACCATATATTTT. This codes for CASRNSGNTIYF.